The 26 T cell receptor beta chains reported below all come from one sample, sequenced in a study of cytomegalovirus exposure and HLA in healthy donors. PCR involved 60 Vbeta and 13 Jbeta primers. Using immunoSEQ multiplex PCR, the repertoire was profiled, and TCRdb retains in-frame clones only, with some absent. In the table there are 200,000 to 250,000 clones, less than 80% of which are singletons. What was sequenced was PBMCs. The receptor set was obtained from a girl aged 2 to 9 in good health and CMV-seronegative.

The gene calls are TRBV4-2 and TRBJ2-7, with TRBD2 as a possible D gene (5 bases). V lost 0 bases and J 5 bases, leaving 14 bases between the germline ends. Germline V gene sequence: CDR1 LGHNA, CDR2 YNFKEQ. This CDR3 region has 15 residues. The CDR3: CASSQEGGQKHEQYF. DNA of the CDR3: TGTGCCAGCAGCCAAGAAGGAGGCCAGAAACACGAGCAGTACTTC.

The gene calls are TRBV14 and TRBJ1-3; 7 bases agree with TRBD1. The CDR3 totals 18 residues. V dropped 0 bases and J dropped 2; count of bases not matched to a gene: 10. Germline assignment: CDR1 SGHDN and CDR2 FVKESK. The CDR3 nucleotides read TGTGCCAGCAGCCAAGATCAAAGTAGGAGGGGGCCTGGAAACACCATATATTTT. Translated: CASSQDQSRRGPGNTIYF.

The chain employs TRBV4-1 and TRBJ2-4; TRBD2 agrees at 10 bases. The length of the CDR3 is 15 residues. Germline V gene data show CDR1 as MGHRA and CDR2 as YSYEKL. V was clipped by 2 bases and J by 9 bases; unmatched bases: 7. The CDR3 region is CASSQRTSGGGIQYF. The CDR3, as DNA: TGCGCCAGCAGCCAACGGACTAGCGGAGGGGGCATTCAGTACTTC.

The CDR3 coding sequence is TGTGCCAGCAGCCGACAGGGCCTGGGGGAGACCCAGTACTTC. Residues: CASSRQGLGETQYF. The chain joins TRBV7-6 to TRBJ2-5, with TRBD1 matching over 7 bases. This CDR3 region has 14 residues. J was trimmed by 5 bases and V by 5 bases; bases with no gene match: 8. CDR1 is SGHVS, CDR2 FNYEAQ, per germline.

The DNA of the CDR3 is TGTGCCAGCAGCTTTGATCTATCCGTTAACACTGAAGCTTTCTTT. Its translation: CASSFDLSVNTEAFF. This rearrangement joins TRBV13 to TRBJ1-1; D unclear. Per the germline V gene, CDR1 is PRHDT and CDR2 is FYEKMQ (reference sequence). This CDR3 spans 15 amino acids. The V gene lost 3 bases and the J gene lost 2 bases, with 13 bases spanning the gap.

V and J are TRBV2 and TRBJ2-4; unclear D gene. The V gene's germline CDR1 is SNHLY and CDR2 FYNNEI. V gave up 5 bases and J gave up 0 bases, with 23 bases separating them. The CDR3 sequence is 19 residues long. The CDR3 region has the DNA TGTGCCAGCAGTTCGACGTCAGGCAATTCCAAACTAGCCAAAAACATTCAGTACTTC. It codes for CASSSTSGNSKLAKNIQYF.

Concerning this clone itself: This CDR3 is also generated by other DNA sequences in the sample. The V gene is TRBV27, the J gene TRBJ2-7; 8 nucleotides agree with TRBD1. This CDR3 comprises 14 residues. CDR1 is MNHEY, CDR2 SMNVEV, per germline (reference sequence). V was clipped by 2 bases and J by 2 bases; unmatched bases: 2. The DNA of the CDR3 is TGTGCCAGCAGTTTAGGACAGGGTCCCTACGAGCAGTACTTC. Translating it yields CASSLGQGPYEQYF.

The chain joins TRBV7-6 to TRBJ2-1, with a tentative D call TRBD1 (5 bases). Deletions cut 7 bases from V and 0 bases from J, with 16 bases between. The germline V gene encodes CDR1 SGHVS and CDR2 FNYEAQ. The CDR3 loop spans 16 amino acids. The CDR3 here is CASMGLGGSSYNEQFF. CDR3 DNA: TGTGCCAGCATGGGGCTGGGTGGCAGCTCCTACAATGAGCAGTTCTTC.

The chain recombines TRBV7-6 with TRBJ2-7; possibly TRBD1 for D (5 bases). V was trimmed by 1 base and J by 2 bases, leaving 15 bases between them. CDR1 SGHVS and CDR2 FNYEAQ come from the germline V gene. The CDR3 length is 16 residues. CDR3 in amino acids: CASSLEGPPGAYEQYF. The CDR3 bases are TGTGCCAGCAGCTTAGAGGGGCCCCCCGGAGCCTACGAGCAGTACTTC.

This clone showed up just once. The sample has other DNA sequences that encode this CDR3 too. This chain uses TRBV4-1 with TRBJ1-6, with D possibly being TRBD1 (5 bases). Germline-derived CDR1 and CDR2 are MGHRA and YSYEKL. The V end was cut by 0 bases, the J end by 0 bases, with 15 bases between. The CDR3 has 19 amino acids. The CDR3 DNA reads TGCGCCAGCAGCCAAGAGGAGGCAGGGAGGAGCTCCTATAATTCACCCCTCCACTTT. It yields the protein CASSQEEAGRSSYNSPLHF.

This clone was seen a handful of times. The chain links TRBV19 to TRBJ2-1; TRBD2 aligns across 9 bases. Germline V CDR1 and CDR2: LNHDA, SQIVND (reference sequence). The CDR3 is made up of 13 amino acids. The V segment lost 6 bases and the J segment 7 bases; nucleotides outside the gene matches: 4. The CDR3 protein is CASSTAGGNEQFF. CDR3 DNA sequence: TGTGCCAGTAGCACCGCGGGGGGGAATGAGCAGTTCTTC.

In its sample, this clone was seen a few times. The chain uses TRBV7-6 and TRBJ2-3; 7 bases align to TRBD2. The CDR3 loop spans 15 amino acids. Germline assignment: CDR1 SGHVS and CDR2 FNYEAQ. Unmatched junction bases numbered 12, after V lost 5 bases and J lost 7 bases. In nucleotides, the CDR3 is TGTGCCAGCAGCCCATATGGACTAGGTCCTAATACGCAGTATTTT. Encoded protein: CASSPYGLGPNTQYF.

CDR3 coding DNA: TGTGCCAGCACCGTTGGAGGCTACGTCGAAGAGACCCAGTACTTC. Translation: CASTVGGYVEETQYF. The chain uses TRBV6-6 and TRBJ2-5, with D possibly being TRBD2 (5 bases). The V gene lost 7 bases and the J gene lost 3 bases, with 18 bases spanning the gap. Germline values: CDR1 MNHNY, CDR2 SVGAGI (reference sequence). This CDR3 spans 15 amino acids.

This rearrangement joins TRBV14 to TRBJ2-1; D might be TRBD2 (6 bases). CDR1 SGHDN and CDR2 FVKESK come from the germline V gene. The CDR3 is made up of 16 amino acids. V gave up 6 bases and J gave up 6 bases, with 21 bases separating them. The CDR3 is CASSNLAGKASNEQFF. Written as DNA, the CDR3 is TGTGCCAGCAGTAACTTGGCGGGAAAAGCCAGCAATGAGCAGTTCTTC.

In its sample, this clone was seen once. The chain carries TRBV5-1 and TRBJ2-1, with TRBD2 matching 10 bases. Trimming cost V 4 bases and J 6 bases; bases outside gene matches: 7. This CDR3 spans 15 amino acids. Germline CDR1 and CDR2: SGHRS and YFSETQ. CDR3 in amino acids: CASSHLAGEGNEQFF. The CDR3 DNA reads as TGCGCCAGCAGCCATCTAGCGGGGGAAGGCAATGAGCAGTTCTTC.

This clone is a singleton in its sample. The gene calls are TRBV6-6 and TRBJ1-2, with 8 positions matching TRBD1. This CDR3 is 16 amino acids long. Germline loops: CDR1 MNHNY, CDR2 SVGAGI (reference sequence). V lost 2 bases, J lost 8 bases, and 13 bases stayed unmatched. The DNA of the CDR3 is TGTGCCAGCAGTTACGACGCAGGGGGCGCGAGGGAGGGCTACACCTTC. Translating it yields CASSYDAGGAREGYTF.

The chain links TRBV19 to TRBJ2-3; 7 bases align to TRBD1. The germline V gene has CDR1 LNHDA and CDR2 SQIVND (reference sequence). The CDR3 sequence is 14 residues long. Unmatched junction bases numbered 4, after V lost 3 bases and J lost 4 bases. The CDR3 nucleotides read TGTGCCAGTAGTATTAACAGGGGTGCAGATACGCAGTATTTT. Translated, it gives CASSINRGADTQYF. The full variable domain, in which reference TRBV19 and TRBJ2-3 provide the parts outside the CDR3, is DGGITQSPKYLFRKEGQNVTLSCEQNLNHDAMYWYRQDPGQGLRLIYYSQIVNDFQKGDIAEGYSVSREKKESFPLTVTSAQKNPTAFYLCASSINRGADTQYFGPGTRLTVL.

The chain joins TRBV29-1 to TRBJ2-1; no firm D call. Germline CDR1 reads SQVTM; CDR2 reads ANQGSEA. V lost 4 bases, J lost 0 bases, and 13 bases lay in between. The CDR3 runs to 15 residues. CDR3 amino acids: CSVVIDWSSYNEQFF. CDR3 coding DNA: TGCAGCGTTGTAATTGACTGGAGCTCCTACAATGAGCAGTTCTTC.

The CDR3, as DNA: TGTGCCAGCAGCTCGAGTTGGGTGAGGTCCTACGAGCAGTACTTC. Translated, it gives CASSSSWVRSYEQYF. The genes are TRBV5-4 and TRBJ2-7; no firm D call. V gave up 3 bases and J gave up 1 base, with 14 bases separating them. The CDR3 has 15 amino acids. The germline gives CDR1 SGHNT, CDR2 YYREEE (reference sequence).

The rearrangement joins TRBV4-1 to TRBJ2-7; D remains ambiguous. This CDR3 region has 16 residues. V dropped 1 base and J dropped 1 base, with 14 bases sitting between them. Germline V gene sequence: CDR1 MGHRA, CDR2 YSYEKL. The CDR3 bases are TGCGCCAGCAGCCAAGGCTCCAGGTCACTTTCCTACGAGCAGTACTTC. Protein sequence: CASSQGSRSLSYEQYF.

This clone was seen more than once but under ten times. The V and J genes are TRBV6-1 and TRBJ2-7; no clear D. CDR3 size: 13 residues. CDR1 and CDR2 (germline): MNHNS, SASEGT. V shed 2 bases and J shed 0 bases, with 5 bases lying between them. CDR3 DNA sequence: TGTGCCAGCAGTGAATACGGCTCCTACGAGCAGTACTTC. Translation gives CASSEYGSYEQYF.

This chain connects TRBV2 to TRBJ2-4, with 7 bases lining up with TRBD1. The V gene end was trimmed by 4 bases and the J gene end by 0 bases; junction bases not matched to a gene: 9. Germline CDR1 is SNHLY and CDR2 is FYNNEI. The CDR3 consists of 17 residues. The CDR3 reads CASSAIKGQIAKNIQYF. The CDR3 DNA is TGTGCCAGCAGTGCGATCAAGGGACAGATAGCCAAAAACATTCAGTACTTC.

This chain joins TRBV5-4 and TRBJ2-5, with D possibly being TRBD2 (6 bases). V lost 6 bases, J lost 4 bases, and 13 bases lay in between. CDR3 size: 13 residues. In germline, CDR1 is SGHNT, CDR2 YYREEE (reference sequence). The CDR3 DNA follows: TGTGCCAGCACGCCTTGGGGGGTAGAGACCCAGTACTTC. Its translation: CASTPWGVETQYF.

The gene calls are TRBV5-1 and TRBJ1-1, with 8 nucleotides matching TRBD1. V shed 1 base, J shed 5 bases, and the junction held 4 bases outside the gene matches. CDR1 and CDR2 (germline): SGHRS, YFSETQ. This CDR3 comprises 14 residues. The CDR3 DNA is TGCGCCAGCAGCTTGACAGGGGGTAAGACTGAAGCTTTCTTT. It codes for CASSLTGGKTEAFF.

The CDR3, as DNA: TGTGCCATCAGTGAGTCGAGAGGCCGCGGGATCGAGCAGTACTTC. This codes for CAISESRGRGIEQYF. The V call is TRBV10-3, the J call TRBJ2-7; TRBD2 might be the D (6 bases). V lost 0 bases to trimming and J lost 6 bases, with 15 bases between them. This CDR3 spans 15 amino acids. CDR1 is ENHRY, CDR2 SYGVKD, per germline.

The chain couples TRBV27 to TRBJ1-1; TRBD1 agrees at 9 bases. Germline assignment: CDR1 MNHEY and CDR2 SMNVEV (reference sequence). The CDR3 sequence is 15 residues long. V lost 3 bases, J lost 6 bases, and 8 bases stayed unmatched. CDR3 region: CASSFPGQGLAEAFF. The CDR3 DNA reads as TGTGCCAGCAGTTTTCCGGGACAGGGATTGGCTGAAGCTTTCTTT.